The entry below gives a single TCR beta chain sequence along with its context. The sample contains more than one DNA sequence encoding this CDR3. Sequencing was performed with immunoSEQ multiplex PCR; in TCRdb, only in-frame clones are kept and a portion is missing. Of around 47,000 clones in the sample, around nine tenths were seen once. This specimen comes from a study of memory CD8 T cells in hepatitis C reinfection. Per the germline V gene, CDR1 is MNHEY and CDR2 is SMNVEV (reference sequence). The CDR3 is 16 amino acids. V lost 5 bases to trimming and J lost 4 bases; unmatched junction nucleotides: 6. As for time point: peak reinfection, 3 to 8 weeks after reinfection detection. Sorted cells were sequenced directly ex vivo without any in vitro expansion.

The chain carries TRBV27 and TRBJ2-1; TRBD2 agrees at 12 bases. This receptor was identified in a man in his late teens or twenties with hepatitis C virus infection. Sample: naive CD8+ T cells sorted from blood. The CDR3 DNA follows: TGTGCCAGCAGTCGGACTAGCGGGACTTTTTACAATGAGCAGTTCTTC. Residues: CASSRTSGTFYNEQFF.